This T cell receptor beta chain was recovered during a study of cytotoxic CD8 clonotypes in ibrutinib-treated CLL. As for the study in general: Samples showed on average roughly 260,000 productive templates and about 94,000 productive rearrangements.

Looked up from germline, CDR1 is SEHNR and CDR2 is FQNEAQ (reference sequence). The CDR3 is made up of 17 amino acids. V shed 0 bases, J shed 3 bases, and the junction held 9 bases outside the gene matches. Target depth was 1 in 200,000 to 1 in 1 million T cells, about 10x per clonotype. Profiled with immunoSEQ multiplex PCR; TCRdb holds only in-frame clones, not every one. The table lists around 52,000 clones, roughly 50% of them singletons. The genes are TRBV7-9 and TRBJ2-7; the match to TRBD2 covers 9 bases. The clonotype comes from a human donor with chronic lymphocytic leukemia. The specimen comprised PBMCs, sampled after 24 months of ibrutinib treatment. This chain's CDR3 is CASSLAGGLAGLYEQYF. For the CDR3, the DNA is TGTGCCAGCAGCTTAGCCGGAGGGCTAGCGGGACTCTACGAGCAGTACTTC.